The present T cell receptor beta chain was sequenced within a study of metastatic and nonmetastatic thyroid tumors. Study background: Comparative analysis of repertoires was undertaken across blood and tumor or nodule tissue obtained from malignant and benign thyroid patients.

V lost 5 bases, J lost 2 bases, and 13 bases lay in between. CDR1 and CDR2 (germline): MNHEY, SMNVEV (reference sequence). The CDR3 contains 14 residues. Patients underwent thyroid surgery, and none had received any treatment before it. Study outcomes and limitations: It was reported that TCR beta diversity was significantly higher in malignant thyroid tumors than benign nodules, in blood and tumor.

This clone is medium-sized in the sample. Its target is not known. TCRdb re-processed the PCR reads through MiXCR. The table lists about 7,000 clones, around a fifth of them singletons. The sequence derives from a female donor with papillary thyroid cancer or a benign thyroid nodule (not recorded which). Some clones in this sample may be carry-over from other donors' samples. The rearrangement links TRBV27 to TRBJ2-7, with a weak D call TRBD2 (5 bases). The specimen sequenced was adjacent normal tissue. Written as DNA, the CDR3 is TGTGCCAGCAGTGACCAGAGGGTCCCCTACGAGCAGTACTTC. Its translation is CASSDQRVPYEQYF.